One sample yielded the 2 T cell receptor beta chains listed below, sequenced in a study of blood T cell repertoires in COVID-19. Libraries were prepared by immunoSEQ multiplex PCR; TCRdb keeps only in-frame clonotypes and omits some of them. The table lists more than 400,000 clones, roughly nine tenths of them singletons. Sequencing used PBMCs or T cells enriched from blood (not recorded which). Receptor source: a woman aged 18-35 years who had recovered from COVID-19.

This chain connects TRBV3-1 (or the pseudogene TRBV3-2) to TRBJ1-1; tentative D call: TRBD1 (5 bases). Germline CDR1 reads LGHDT; CDR2 reads YNNKEL (reference sequence). The V end was cut by 2 bases, the J end by 12 bases, with 19 bases between. The CDR3 totals 14 residues. CDR3 residues: CASSQPGASETSFF. CDR3 nucleotide sequence: TGTGCCAGCAGCCAACCTGGGGCCAGCGAGACATCTTTCTTT.

The rearrangement uses TRBV29-1 and TRBJ2-1, with 9 bases that match TRBD1. Unmatched junction bases numbered 6, after V lost 2 bases and J lost 7 bases. This CDR3 is built from 14 residues. Germline-derived CDR1 and CDR2 are SQVTM and ANQGSEA. The CDR3: CSVEWGTGWNEQFF. In DNA form, the CDR3 reads TGCAGCGTTGAATGGGGGACAGGGTGGAATGAGCAGTTCTTC.